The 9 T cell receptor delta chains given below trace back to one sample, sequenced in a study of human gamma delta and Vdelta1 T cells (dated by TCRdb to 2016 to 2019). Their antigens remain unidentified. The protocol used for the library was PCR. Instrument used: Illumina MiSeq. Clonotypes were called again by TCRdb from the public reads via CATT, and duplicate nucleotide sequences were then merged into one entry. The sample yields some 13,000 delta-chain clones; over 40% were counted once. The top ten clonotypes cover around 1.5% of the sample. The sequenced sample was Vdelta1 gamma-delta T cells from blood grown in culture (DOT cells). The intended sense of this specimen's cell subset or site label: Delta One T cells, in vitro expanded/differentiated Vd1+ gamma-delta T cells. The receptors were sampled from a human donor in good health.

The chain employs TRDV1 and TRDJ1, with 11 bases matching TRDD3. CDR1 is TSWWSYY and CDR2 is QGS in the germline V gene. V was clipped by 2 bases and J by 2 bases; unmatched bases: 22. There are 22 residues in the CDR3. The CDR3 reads CALGEGTNPTVIWGIRTDKLIF. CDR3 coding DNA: TGTGCTCTTGGGGAAGGGACAAACCCTACCGTGATATGGGGGATACGTACCGATAAACTCATCTTT.

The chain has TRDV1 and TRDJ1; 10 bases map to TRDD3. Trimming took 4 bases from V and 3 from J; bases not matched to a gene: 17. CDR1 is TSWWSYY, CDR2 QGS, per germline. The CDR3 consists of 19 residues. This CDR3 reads CALGGRHTYWGMVPDKLIF. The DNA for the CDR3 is TGTGCTCTTGGGGGAAGGCATACGTACTGGGGGATGGTACCCGATAAACTCATCTTT.

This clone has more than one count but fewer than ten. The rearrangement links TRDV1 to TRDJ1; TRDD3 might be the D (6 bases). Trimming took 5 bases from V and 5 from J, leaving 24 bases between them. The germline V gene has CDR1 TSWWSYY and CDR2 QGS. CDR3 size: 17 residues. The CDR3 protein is CALGNLGSRGLGDKLIF. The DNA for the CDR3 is TGTGCTCTTGGGAACCTGGGGTCAAGAGGGCTGGGGGATAAACTCATCTTT.

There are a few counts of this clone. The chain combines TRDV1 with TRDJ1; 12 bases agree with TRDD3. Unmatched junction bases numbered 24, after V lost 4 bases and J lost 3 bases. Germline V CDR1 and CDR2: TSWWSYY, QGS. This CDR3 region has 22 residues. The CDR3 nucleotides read TGTGCTCTTGGGGGGGTCTTCCCCCGTACTGGGGGATACACGGCAGGACCCGATAAACTCATCTTT. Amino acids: CALGGVFPRTGGYTAGPDKLIF.

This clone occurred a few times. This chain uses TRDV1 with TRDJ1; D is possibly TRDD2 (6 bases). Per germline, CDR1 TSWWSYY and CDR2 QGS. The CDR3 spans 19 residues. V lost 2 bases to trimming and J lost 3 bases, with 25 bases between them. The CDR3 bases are TGTGCTCTTGGGGAAGAAAATGTCCCTAATGCTTCCTTGGCCGATAAACTCATCTTT. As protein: CALGEENVPNASLADKLIF.

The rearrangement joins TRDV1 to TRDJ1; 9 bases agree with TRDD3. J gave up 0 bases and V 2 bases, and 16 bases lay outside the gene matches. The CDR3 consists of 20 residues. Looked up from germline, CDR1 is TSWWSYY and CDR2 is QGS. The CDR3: CALGEVGATGGQCYTDKLIF. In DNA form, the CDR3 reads TGTGCTCTTGGGGAAGTTGGGGCCACTGGGGGACAGTGTTACACCGATAAACTCATCTTT.

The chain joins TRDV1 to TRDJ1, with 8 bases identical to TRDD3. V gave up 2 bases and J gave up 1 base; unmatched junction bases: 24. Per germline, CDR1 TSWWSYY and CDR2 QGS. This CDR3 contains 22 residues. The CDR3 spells CALGEACFPSYWGARPTDKLIF. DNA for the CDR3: TGTGCTCTTGGGGAAGCCTGCTTCCCGTCGTACTGGGGGGCACGCCCCACCGATAAACTCATCTTT.

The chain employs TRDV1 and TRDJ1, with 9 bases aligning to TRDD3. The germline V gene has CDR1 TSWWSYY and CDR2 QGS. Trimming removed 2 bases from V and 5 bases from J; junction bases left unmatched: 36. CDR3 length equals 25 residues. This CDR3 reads CALGESPKIVRNLGDPSPMCDKLIF. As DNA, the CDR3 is TGTGCTCTTGGGGAATCACCCAAAATAGTCAGGAACCTGGGGGATCCCTCACCGATGTGTGATAAACTCATCTTT.

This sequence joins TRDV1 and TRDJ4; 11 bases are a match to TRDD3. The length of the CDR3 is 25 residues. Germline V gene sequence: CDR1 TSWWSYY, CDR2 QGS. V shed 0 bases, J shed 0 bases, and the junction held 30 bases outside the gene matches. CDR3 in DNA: TGTGCTCTTGGGGAACTAGTGATTTCCCCTACCGCGTCTGATGGGGGATACGCGCCTCCCAGACCCCTGATCTTT. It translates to CALGELVISPTASDGGYAPPRPLIF.